This T cell receptor beta chain was captured by sequencing in a study of T cells in tuberculosis. Per germline, CDR1 WNHNN and CDR2 SYGVQD (reference sequence). V was clipped by 5 bases and J by 8 bases; unmatched bases: 9. There are 14 residues in the CDR3. After thawing and overnight rest, PBMC were stained with GMM-loaded CD1B tetramer, viability dye and anti-CD3 for sorting. CD1B tetramers were loaded with Rhodococcus equi-derived C32 glucose monomycolate. Sequencing used immunoSEQ multiplex PCR; TCRdb keeps in-frame clones, though not all of them. Altogether roughly 59,000 clones are present, 80% to 85% being singletons, with the ten largest covering 9.5% to 15%.

This chain joins TRBV10-1 and TRBJ2-7; 10 nucleotides align to TRBD2. This TCR was recovered from an adult woman with latent tuberculosis. What was sequenced was CD1b-GMM tetramer-negative cells sorted from PBMCs. CDR3 amino acids: CASSPETSGYKQYF. The CDR3 DNA sequence: TGCGCCAGCAGTCCCGAGACTAGCGGGTACAAGCAGTACTTC.